This note documents a single TCR beta chain sequence. Its antigen remains unknown. As for time point: newly diagnosed GD, antithyroid drugs for less than 3 months. RNA from PBMCs was the source of the TCR library. Germline V CDR1 and CDR2: SNHLY, FYNNEI. J gave up 10 bases and V 4 bases, and 11 bases lay outside the gene matches. The CDR3 spans 15 residues. The data were taken from a study of regulatory T cells in long-lasting Graves disease. Study context: For under 3 months, newly diagnosed Graves' patients had been taking antithyroid drugs.

Combining iRepertoire HTBI primers with Arm-PCR of CDR3 regions, the authors built TCR beta libraries. From the multiplex PCR reads, TCRdb called clonotypes with MiXCR, one entry per CDR3 protein. The sample consists of 300,000 to 400,000 distinct CDR3 sequences, approximately 15% of them appearing once. Findings and limits, study-wide: Persistent disease was associated with favored TRBV28 usage and with favored use of TRBJ1-2 and TRBJ2-5.

The same specimen was also included in a second study, on T cells in Graves' hyperthyroidism and ophthalmopathy. This second report adds: The HTBI primer set served for first-round RT-PCR of the TCR CDR3. Researchers report that a 13 V-J model separated ophthalmopathy from stable hyperthyroidism.

The source is a man between 35 and 55 years old with Graves disease. Sequences were derived from peripheral blood mononuclear cells (PBMCs), sampled at new diagnosis, from a patient treated with antithyroid drugs. The gene calls are TRBV2 and TRBJ2-1, with 9 bases lining up with TRBD2. DNA for the CDR3: TGTGCCAGCAGTGGGACTAGCGACACCCTCTTAGAGCAGTTCTTC. Translated, it gives CASSGTSDTLLEQFF.